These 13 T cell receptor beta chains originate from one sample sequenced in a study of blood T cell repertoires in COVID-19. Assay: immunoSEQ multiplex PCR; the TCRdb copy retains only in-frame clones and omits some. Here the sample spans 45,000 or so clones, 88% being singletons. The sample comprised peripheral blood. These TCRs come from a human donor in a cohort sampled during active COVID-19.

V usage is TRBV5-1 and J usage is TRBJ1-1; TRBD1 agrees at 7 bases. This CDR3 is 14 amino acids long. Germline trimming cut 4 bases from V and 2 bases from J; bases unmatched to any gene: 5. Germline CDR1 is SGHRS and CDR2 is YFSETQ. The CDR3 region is CASSAGTANTEAFF. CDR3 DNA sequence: TGCGCCAGCAGCGCCGGGACAGCTAACACTGAAGCTTTCTTT. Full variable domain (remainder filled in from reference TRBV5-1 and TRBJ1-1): KAGVTQTPRYLIKTRGQQVTLSCSPISGHRSVSWYQQTPGQGLQFLFEYFSETQRNKGNFPGRFSGRQFSNSRSEMNVSTLELGDSALYLCASSAGTANTEAFFGQGTRLTVV.

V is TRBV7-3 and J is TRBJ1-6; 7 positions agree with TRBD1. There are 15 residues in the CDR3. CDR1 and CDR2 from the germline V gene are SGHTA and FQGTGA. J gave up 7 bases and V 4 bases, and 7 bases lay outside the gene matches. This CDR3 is CASSSNLQGNSPLHF. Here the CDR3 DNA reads TGTGCCAGCAGCTCGAACCTACAGGGGAATTCACCCCTCCACTTT.

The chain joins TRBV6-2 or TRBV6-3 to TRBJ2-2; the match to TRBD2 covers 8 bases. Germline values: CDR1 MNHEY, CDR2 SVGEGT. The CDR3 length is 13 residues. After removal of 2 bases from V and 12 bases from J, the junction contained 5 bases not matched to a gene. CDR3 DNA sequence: TGTGCCAGCAGTTACCCGGGGGGGGTTAAGCTGTTTTTT. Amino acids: CASSYPGGVKLFF.

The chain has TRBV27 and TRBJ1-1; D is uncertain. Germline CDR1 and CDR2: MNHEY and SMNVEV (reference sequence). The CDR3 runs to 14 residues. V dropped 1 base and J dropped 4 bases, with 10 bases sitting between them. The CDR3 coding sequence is TGTGCCAGCAGTTTATACGGTCCGATCACTGAAGCTTTCTTT. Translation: CASSLYGPITEAFF.

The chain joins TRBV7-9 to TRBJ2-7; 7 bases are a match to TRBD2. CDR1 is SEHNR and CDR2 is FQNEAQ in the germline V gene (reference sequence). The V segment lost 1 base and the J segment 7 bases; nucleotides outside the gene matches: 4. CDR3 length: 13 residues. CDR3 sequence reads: CASSLEGLREQYF. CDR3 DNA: TGTGCCAGCAGCTTAGAGGGACTAAGGGAGCAGTACTTC.

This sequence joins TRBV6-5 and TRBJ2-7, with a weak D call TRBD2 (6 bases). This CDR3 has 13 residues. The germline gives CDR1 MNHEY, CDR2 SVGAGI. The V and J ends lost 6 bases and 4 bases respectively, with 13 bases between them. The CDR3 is CASRSGLRYEQYF. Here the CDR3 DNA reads TGTGCCAGCAGATCGGGACTTCGGTACGAGCAGTACTTC.

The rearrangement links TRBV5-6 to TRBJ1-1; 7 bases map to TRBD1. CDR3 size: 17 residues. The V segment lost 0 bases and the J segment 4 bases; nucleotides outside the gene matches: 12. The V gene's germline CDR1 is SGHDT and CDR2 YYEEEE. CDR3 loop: CASSLGQGELAGTEAFF. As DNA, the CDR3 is TGTGCCAGCAGCTTGGGACAGGGAGAGTTGGCGGGCACTGAAGCTTTCTTT.

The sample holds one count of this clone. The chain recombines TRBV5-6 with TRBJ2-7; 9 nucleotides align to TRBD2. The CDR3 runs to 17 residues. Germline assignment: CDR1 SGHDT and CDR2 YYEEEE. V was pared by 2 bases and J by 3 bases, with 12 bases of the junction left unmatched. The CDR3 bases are TGTGCCAGCAGCTTCAGGGGTCCTAGCGGGGAGGGCTACGAGCAGTACTTC. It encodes CASSFRGPSGEGYEQYF.

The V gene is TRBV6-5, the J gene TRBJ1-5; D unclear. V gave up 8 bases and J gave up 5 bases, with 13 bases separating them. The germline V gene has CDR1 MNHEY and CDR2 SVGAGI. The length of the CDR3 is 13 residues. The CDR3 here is CASGEGADQPQHF. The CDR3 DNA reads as TGTGCCAGCGGGGAGGGCGCGGATCAGCCCCAGCATTTT.

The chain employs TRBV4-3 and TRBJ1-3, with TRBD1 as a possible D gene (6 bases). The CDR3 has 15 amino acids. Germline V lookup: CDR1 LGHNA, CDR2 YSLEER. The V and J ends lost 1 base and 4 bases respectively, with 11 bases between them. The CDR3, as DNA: TGCGCCAGCAGCCAAGGGGGGGGGCCAGGAAACACCATATATTTT. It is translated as CASSQGGGPGNTIYF.

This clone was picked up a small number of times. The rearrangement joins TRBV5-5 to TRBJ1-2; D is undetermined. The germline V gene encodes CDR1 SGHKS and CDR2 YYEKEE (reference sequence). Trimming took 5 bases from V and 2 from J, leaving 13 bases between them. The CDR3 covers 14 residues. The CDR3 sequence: CASRFNQENYGYTF. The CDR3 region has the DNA TGTGCCAGCAGGTTTAATCAGGAAAACTATGGCTACACCTTC.

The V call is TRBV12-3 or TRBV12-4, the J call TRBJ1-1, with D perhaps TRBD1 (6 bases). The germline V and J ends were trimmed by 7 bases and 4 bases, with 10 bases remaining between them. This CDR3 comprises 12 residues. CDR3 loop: CASTLGATEAFF. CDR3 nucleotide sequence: TGTGCCAGCACCTTGGGGGCCACTGAAGCTTTCTTT.

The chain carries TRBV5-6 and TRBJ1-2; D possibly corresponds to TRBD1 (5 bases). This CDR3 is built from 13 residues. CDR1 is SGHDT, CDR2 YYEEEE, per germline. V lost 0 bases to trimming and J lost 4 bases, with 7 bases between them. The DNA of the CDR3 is TGTGCCAGCAGCTTGGGGGGCAGCTATGGCTACACCTTC. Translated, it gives CASSLGGSYGYTF.